A selection of T cell receptor beta chains follows, all from one sample in a study of T cells in Graves' hyperthyroidism and ophthalmopathy. TCRdb re-derived calls from the multiplex PCR reads in MiXCR, one entry per CDR3 protein. Counted here are about 160,000 distinct CDR3 sequences, over 8% occurring once; the ten biggest clones make up more than 20%. Sequences were obtained from blood. These receptors were taken from a woman under 30 with Graves' hyperthyroidism that later progressed to Graves' ophthalmopathy. The conserved cysteine and the conserved F or W are not part of the CDR3 here. Fields, in order: V gene, J gene, CDR3 protein.

>TRBV30|TRBJ1-2
AWSEIPRIGTTYGYT
>TRBV7-9|TRBJ2-4
ASSLEGGKNIQY
>TRBV11-2|TRBJ2-3
ASTQLGTSTDTQY
>TRBV6-2/TRBV6-3|TRBJ2-7
AGSYSSFGGGLEQY
>TRBV20-1|TRBJ1-2
NALPSLLGEYGYT
>TRBV20-1|TRBJ2-5
SARNRGPGWTQY
>TRBV9|TRBJ1-1
ASSALGWAGPEAF
>TRBV12-3/TRBV12-4|TRBJ2-1
ASSLGTGGHNEQF
>TRBV7-2|TRBJ1-3
ASSLIWGSGNTIY
>TRBV2|TRBJ1-5
ASRSAGGLGNQPQH
>TRBV20-1|TRBJ1-2
SASRLGGYT
>TRBV5-1|TRBJ2-7
ASSLYSAGGQYEQY
>TRBV9|TRBJ2-3
ASSAAGSTDTQY
>TRBV5-6|TRBJ2-5
ASSFEGLRVPQY
>TRBV20-1|TRBJ2-5
SATQGLFQETQY